This T cell receptor (beta chain) was recorded in a study of shared clonotypes between healthy human individuals (TCRdb year 2020). Looking at the study overall: The cohort comprised a couple of women and three men aged 18 to 49 years. For each donor, CD4 naive and CD4 memory were each given three plates, CD8 naive was given two plates, and CD8 memory was given one plate. To estimate repertoire size and how much clonotype sharing occurs between individuals, the study deeply sequenced the blood TCR repertoires of about five healthy adults. Per donor, leukapheresis produced somewhere between about 0.8 and 9.5 billion PBMCs. Libraries were prepared and TCR repertoires were sequenced by different laboratories using diverse techniques, in order to increase sequencing depth and limit assay-specific biases. Overall results and qualifications from the work: Pairwise subsampling led to the expectation that sequencing depth would affect the degree of clonotype sharing among donors. The small number of donors limited the genetic and exposure-history diversity represented. Sampling was restricted to blood, and TCR repertoires in tissues likely differ from the TCR repertoires found in blood. When several donors were compared, the shared fraction of clonotypes was roughly 5% for naive CD4, roughly 3.4% for naive CD8, roughly 2.5% for memory CD4, and 0.35% to 0.4% for memory CD8. Clonotypes shared by all four sorted-subset donors showed higher generation probabilities than non-shared clonotypes. Even with the large sequencing depth, rarefaction of the sorted-subset datasets indicated that sequencing was incomplete. Estimated clonotype richness was generally larger for naive than for memory subsets.

Using the deep immunoSEQ assay, TCR CDR3 regions were amplified from genomic DNA by multiplex PCR. Extracted genomic DNA from each cell subset was spread evenly across all wells of several immunoSEQ 96-well plates, with each plate serving as a replicate. For sorted subsets, around 0.2 ug of genomic DNA, equivalent to about 30,000 T cell genomes, went into each replicate PCR. Purified libraries were measured with a Qubit 3.0 fluorometer, size-checked on a Bioanalyzer 2100, and measured again with the KAPA Library Quantification kit. A separate single-read 150-cycle Illumina NextSeq 550 flow cell was used to sequence each immunoSEQ 96-well plate. The authors' analysis ran thus. Because the immunoSEQ output included only junctional sequences and no quality scores, the filtering could not be the same as the filtering used for full-length reads. To assign V/J genes and CDR3, sequences were annotated using PyIR, a Python wrapper for IgBLAST v1.9, with IMGT germline references. Reads with weak V/J assignments (E-value above 1e-6), missing CDR3, stop codons, out-of-frame junctions, or ambiguous translated residues were removed. V3J clonotypes were defined by identical inferred V gene, J gene, and CDR3 amino acid sequence. Percentage overlap between repertoires was calculated by dividing the number of shared unique clonotypes by the size of the smaller repertoire. RTK rarefaction, the Chao1 estimator, and Recon v2.1 estimates of unobserved clonotypes were used to assess repertoire richness. For all TCRbeta clonotypes obtained by the gDNA method from several donors, generation probabilities were computed with OLGA. What TCRdb holds here is the immuneACCESS table cut down to in-frame rearrangements. Part of the clones is not present; checked against another copy, under half of the missing clones reflect an unresolved V gene, and the others are unexplained. V and J calls plus clone size are reproduced from that table; the DNA served to infer D and trimming. Recorded for this sample are around 2.1 million clones; 85% to 95% of them occurred a single time. The ten largest clones take up more than 1.5% of the sample.

Between the V and J ends, shortened by 4 bases and 12 bases respectively, the junction contains 22 bases. Via the germline V gene (reference sequence), CDR1 is PRHDT and CDR2 FYEKMQ. The CDR3 covers 16 residues, taking in both the cysteine and the phenylalanine. Left in the record is the CDR3 DNA by itself, 48 bases read in frame from the first base. CD8 naive samples were obtained by positive selection for CCR7 among CD45RO-negative cells, yielding a CD45RA+CCR7+ population from which TemRA cells were excluded. Healthy HIV-negative adults with no recently reported acute infections or vaccinations were included as donors. Every donor was a Caucasian adult residing in Nashville, Tennessee, USA. After blood collection by leukapheresis, PBMCs were isolated using Ficoll-Histopaque density gradient centrifugation and then cryopreserved in the vapor phase of liquid nitrogen. Analytical flow cytometry was used to check the purity and quantity of each magnetically sorted T cell population. Genomic DNA was isolated from every sorted fraction and measured by UV absorbance on a Nanodrop 2000c.

About this clone: What antigen it recognizes has not been identified. The sample holds no much larger clone one base away, and base qualities are not on file.

The clonotype comes from a man between 18 and 29 years old in good health. Some clones in this sample may be carry-over from other donors' samples. Recombination linked TRBV13 to TRBJ1-6, with the D gene too uncertain to name. Sequencing used naive CD8+ T cells from PBMCs. The label giving this sample's cell subset or site can be read as: CD45RA+CCR7+. The DNA is as follows: TGTGCCAGCAGCTCCCAAGAGCTTGTCGGTGCTGGACCCCTCCACTTT. Translated, this is CASSSQELVGAGPLHF.